The rows below give T cell receptor beta chains drawn from one sample of a study of lymphopenia after photon versus proton radiotherapy. Sequenced by immunoSEQ multiplex PCR; TCRdb stores in-frame clones only, minus some. The repertoire holds over 35,000 clones, with roughly 86% as singletons. Sequenced here: peripheral blood, sampled from a patient treated with proton-based radiotherapy. The receptors were sampled from a woman between 70 and 85 years old with pancreatic cancer. Some clones in this sample may be carry-over from other donors' samples. CDR3s leave out the opening cysteine and the closing phenylalanine or tryptophan.

j_gene,v_gene,CDR3aa
TRBJ1-3,TRBV6-1,ASSRDRGYGNTIY
TRBJ1-2,TRBV19,ASMGSANYGYT
TRBJ2-3,TRBV9,ASSAGPASTDTQY
NA,TRBV5-1,ASSLAGGTYEQY
TRBJ2-1,TRBV5-8,ASSFTGGSYNEQF
TRBJ1-5,TRBV18,ASSLQGNNQPQH
TRBJ2-7,TRBV4-1,ASSQPEGRSSYEQY
TRBJ2-3,TRBV29-1,SVEGGRGSTDTQY
TRBJ2-5,TRBV29-1,STGTSWYQETQY
TRBJ1-2,TRBV7-2,ASSGQTDYGYT
TRBJ2-6,TRBV29-1,SVVLSSIQSRANVLT
TRBJ1-1,TRBV19,ASSPPAGLLEAF
TRBJ1-4,TRBV29-1,SVRRTGGEEKLF
TRBJ2-1,TRBV5-1,ASSVDRGYNEQF
TRBJ1-2,TRBV7-2,ASSRDYYGYT
TRBJ2-2,TRBV5-1,ASSLAPGQATGELF
TRBJ2-7,TRBV5-6,ASSLKGVEHEQY
TRBJ2-7,TRBV28,ASSPPQTRVSYEQY
TRBJ2-7,TRBV7-2,ASSLALASYEQY
TRBJ2-3,TRBV4-3,ASSQDPTGPDTQY
TRBJ2-7,TRBV19,ASSTEFEQY
TRBJ2-1,TRBV18,ASSLAGGTYNEQF
TRBJ1-6,TRBV6-5,ASRPGLTNSPLH
TRBJ2-2,TRBV19,ASSIASGDTGELF
TRBJ2-1,TRBV2,ATQPGLSYNEQF
TRBJ2-7,TRBV7-2,ASSPGGSRYEQY
TRBJ1-1,TRBV7-8,ASSFIDSNTEAF
TRBJ1-5,TRBV9,ASSGGANSNQPQH
TRBJ1-2,TRBV28,ASRSTGFGYGYT
TRBJ1-6,TRBV2,ASSDGGPQRGSPLH
TRBJ1-2,TRBV28,ASSFQGSDGYT
TRBJ1-5,TRBV5-1,ASSEDGMDQPQH
TRBJ1-1,TRBV18,ASRPGGPEAF
TRBJ1-5,TRBV2,ASSEGRGGGQPQH
TRBJ2-7,TRBV28,ASSGRPYSYEQY
TRBJ2-5,TRBV5-6,ASSLLAGVGETQY
TRBJ1-6,TRBV14,ASSQTGPSSPLH
TRBJ2-3,TRBV29-1,SINGLAASTDTQY
TRBJ2-1,TRBV19,ASSQLAGAYNEQF
TRBJ2-7,TRBV29-1,SVEITKTSGVNKQY
TRBJ1-4,TRBV4-3,ASSQDRGQGEEKLF
TRBJ1-5,TRBV28,ASGLGQHSNQPQH
TRBJ1-1,TRBV2,ASLLGLLEARTEAF
TRBJ1-2,TRBV9,ASSPRESYYGYT
TRBJ2-7,TRBV7-2,ASSLYGTSGSYEQY
TRBJ1-1,TRBV5-1,ASSSQANTEAF
TRBJ2-7,TRBV10-3,AISERNEQY
TRBJ2-3,TRBV11-3,ASSSAASTDTQY
TRBJ1-6,TRBV6-5,ASSYAYNSPLH
TRBJ1-5,TRBV9,ASRATGVLCSNQPQH
TRBJ2-7,TRBV29-1,SVRGAYEQY
TRBJ2-1,TRBV19,ASSNSDRGPGGEQF
TRBJ2-3,TRBV4-3,ASSHRGFMADTQY
TRBJ2-3,TRBV7-9,ASSRTSGTVDTQY
TRBJ1-5,TRBV2,ASSIEGGYDNQPQH